This T cell receptor beta chain was recovered during a study of blood T cell repertoires in COVID-19. Background on the study: Researchers got acute and convalescent COVID-19 samples from the United States, Italy and Spain.

Original methodology: Nucleated cell counts were estimated from reference gene primer amplification. TCRdb's copy holds only in-frame clones and misses some; the assay was immunoSEQ multiplex PCR. D and trimming were read from the DNA, whereas the V and J calls and clone size are those reported in that table. The sample shows roughly 130,000 clones, 75% to 90% of them seen only once. The length of the CDR3 is 13 residues. With V trimmed by 9 bases and J by 7 bases, 11 bases remained unmatched. Looked up from germline, CDR1 is MNHEY and CDR2 is SMNVEV (reference sequence). This clone was recorded at least ten times.

The specimen was peripheral blood. This receptor was obtained from a man between 65 and 80 years old with acute or convalescent COVID-19. V usage is TRBV27 and J usage is TRBJ1-1; 7 bases fit TRBD1. CDR3 sequence: CARSGQARGEAFF. The CDR3, as DNA: TGTGCCAGATCCGGACAGGCCAGGGGTGAAGCTTTCTTT.